The 21 T cell receptor beta chains reported below all come from one sample, sequenced in a study of cytomegalovirus exposure and HLA in healthy donors. The PCR had 60 Vbeta and 13 Jbeta primers. The table came from immunoSEQ multiplex PCR; TCRdb's copy has only in-frame clones and leaves some out. This sample has 95,000 to 100,000 clones, with 65% to 75% found just once. Material for sequencing was PBMCs. The receptors here all came from a woman aged 40 to 50 in good health and CMV-seronegative.

The rearrangement uses TRBV7-2 and TRBJ2-1; 9 bases line up with TRBD2. The CDR3 has 15 amino acids. In germline, CDR1 is SGHTA, CDR2 FQGNSA. With 2 bases clipped from V and 4 bases from J, the junction kept 3 bases outside the gene matches. CDR3 coding DNA: TGTGCCAGCAGCTTAAACCTAGCGGGGTACAATGAGCAGTTCTTC. Translating gives CASSLNLAGYNEQFF.

This sequence joins TRBV28 and TRBJ2-1; 11 nucleotides agree with TRBD2. CDR3 size: 15 residues. Germline V gene data show CDR1 as MDHEN and CDR2 as SYDVKM. V was pared by 8 bases and J by 4 bases, with 7 bases of the junction left unmatched. CDR3 sequence: CASEATSGSYNEQFF. The CDR3 DNA follows: TGTGCCAGCGAGGCCACTAGCGGGAGTTACAATGAGCAGTTCTTC.

This clone was seen a handful of times. The rearrangement uses TRBV14 and TRBJ2-3, with TRBD2 as a possible D gene (7 bases). V was shortened by 10 bases and J by 3 bases, with 20 bases between the two germline ends. The length of the CDR3 is 15 residues. Germline values: CDR1 SGHDN, CDR2 FVKESK. CDR3 DNA sequence: TGTGCCACCCTAAGAGGGGGGGAGCGTACAGATACGCAGTATTTT. It specifies CATLRGGERTDTQYF.

The V and J genes are TRBV5-4 and TRBJ2-1; D is unclear. V lost 4 bases and J lost 7, with 15 bases in between. The CDR3 totals 14 residues. Germline V lookup: CDR1 SGHNT, CDR2 YYREEE (reference sequence). The CDR3 nucleotides read TGTGCCAGCAGCGATTGGGCCCCGGCGAATGAGCAGTTCTTC. This codes for CASSDWAPANEQFF.

V is TRBV9 and J is TRBJ2-3; D might be TRBD1 (5 bases). The CDR3 loop spans 16 amino acids. CDR1 is SGDLS and CDR2 is YYNGEE in the germline V gene. V lost 0 bases to trimming and J lost 4 bases, with 15 bases between them. Here the CDR3 DNA reads TGTGCCAGCAGCGTAGAGGGGTTAGCCCTAGCAGATACGCAGTATTTT. This gives the protein CASSVEGLALADTQYF.

Notes on this clone: The junction departs from the called germline gene at one end, perhaps through a read error. Different DNA sequences within this sample yield the same CDR3. The J gene is TRBJ2-1, the V gene TRBV15; D call uncertain. From germline, CDR1 is LNHNV and CDR2 YYDKDF (reference sequence). This CDR3 is built from 13 residues. CDR3 DNA: TGTGCTACCAGCAGCCTAGGTCACAATGAGCAGTTCTTC. As protein: CATSSLGHNEQFF.

Only a few counts were recorded for this clone. The chain recombines TRBV11-3 with TRBJ2-2, with a weak D call TRBD2 (5 bases). V was pared by 2 bases and J by 6 bases, with 7 bases between. Germline V gene sequence: CDR1 SGHNT, CDR2 YENEEA. CDR3 length: 13 residues. CDR3 amino acids: CASSLRGPGELFF. The CDR3 region has the DNA TGTGCCAGCAGCTTAAGAGGGCCCGGGGAGCTGTTTTTT.

The chain recombines TRBV19 with TRBJ2-7; D not certain. The V end lost 5 bases, the J end lost 2 bases, and 16 bases lay between the germline ends. The germline V gene has CDR1 LNHDA and CDR2 SQIVND (reference sequence). The CDR3 runs to 15 residues. The CDR3 reads CASSSPADGAYEQYF. Written as DNA, the CDR3 is TGTGCCAGTAGTTCCCCCGCCGACGGAGCCTACGAGCAGTACTTC.

This clone was picked up one time. The chain links TRBV9 to TRBJ1-1; D gene uncertain. The germline V and J ends were trimmed by 0 bases and 7 bases, with 7 bases remaining between them. Germline V gene sequence: CDR1 SGDLS, CDR2 YYNGEE. The CDR3 runs 12 residues. In nucleotides, the CDR3 is TGTGCCAGCAGCGTAGGCGGTAATGAAGCTTTCTTT. It specifies CASSVGGNEAFF.

The genes are TRBV7-2 and TRBJ2-7; D is unresolved. Germline CDR1 and CDR2: SGHTA and FQGNSA. The CDR3 has 15 amino acids. The V end was cut by 9 bases, the J end by 4 bases, with 22 bases between. For the CDR3, the DNA is TGTGCCAGTGTGTCATCGGCGTCTCTCGGGTACGAGCAGTACTTC. Residues: CASVSSASLGYEQYF.

This chain links TRBV28 with TRBJ2-3; 14 nucleotides align to TRBD2. CDR1 and CDR2 (germline): MDHEN, SYDVKM. Trimming cost V 1 base and J 2 bases; bases outside gene matches: 8. This CDR3 spans 19 amino acids. The chain's CDR3 is CASSLFGTSGRESTDTQYF. CDR3 in DNA: TGTGCCAGCAGTTTATTTGGGACTAGCGGGAGAGAGTCCACAGATACGCAGTATTTT.

The chain uses TRBV14 and TRBJ2-1; 11 bases match TRBD2. Germline assignment: CDR1 SGHDN and CDR2 FVKESK. V gave up 1 base and J gave up 0 bases; unmatched junction bases: 8. The CDR3 sequence is 19 residues long. CDR3 bases: TGTGCCAGCAGCCAAGGACTAGCGGGACCGTCGAGCTCCTACAATGAGCAGTTCTTC. It translates to CASSQGLAGPSSSYNEQFF.

V and J are TRBV5-1 and TRBJ2-1; 8 bases fit TRBD2. J was trimmed by 6 bases and V by 1 base; bases with no gene match: 12. The CDR3 length is 17 residues. Germline lookup yields CDR1 SGHRS and CDR2 YFSETQ. The CDR3, as DNA: TGCGCCAGCAGCTTGCCCCCAAGCGGGGGCCCCCTCAATGAGCAGTTCTTC. Its translation is CASSLPPSGGPLNEQFF.

Notes on this clone: Germline and junction disagree at one end, which may indicate a read error. This sequence joins TRBV7-9 and TRBJ1-5, with D perhaps matching TRBD1 (5 bases). This CDR3 contains 12 residues. Germline V lookup: CDR1 SEHNR, CDR2 FQNEAQ (reference sequence). The CDR3 reads CSSSLGAGSRHF. In nucleotides, the CDR3 is TGTTCCAGCAGCTTAGGGGCAGGGTCCAGACATTTT.

The chain carries TRBV7-2 and TRBJ2-1; weak D call: TRBD1 (6 bases). CDR1 is SGHTA, CDR2 FQGNSA, per germline. V was trimmed by 1 base and J by 5 bases, leaving 12 bases between them. The CDR3 consists of 15 residues. The CDR3: CASSLVGGINNEQFF. In DNA, the CDR3 is TGTGCCAGCAGCTTAGTAGGGGGTATAAACAATGAGCAGTTCTTC.

This sequence joins TRBV12-5 and TRBJ1-3, with D perhaps matching TRBD1 (5 bases). CDR1 and CDR2 (germline): LGHNT, FRNRAP. The CDR3 contains 19 residues. Trimming shortened V by 3 bases and J by 0 bases, and 21 bases separated the two germline ends. CDR3 protein: CASGFLLATGSSSGNTIYF. The CDR3 bases are TGTGCTAGTGGTTTTTTATTAGCAACAGGATCGAGCTCTGGAAACACCATATATTTT.

The V call is TRBV30, the J call TRBJ1-2, with D perhaps matching TRBD1 (5 bases). CDR3 length: 12 amino acids. Germline V CDR1 and CDR2: GTSNPN, SVGIG (reference sequence). V lost 4 bases and J 5 bases, leaving 11 bases between the germline ends. The CDR3 DNA follows: TGTGCCTGGACTGTGGGGGGTTATGGCTACACCTTC. Amino acids: CAWTVGGYGYTF.

V usage is TRBV19 and J usage is TRBJ1-4; D uncertain. This CDR3 has 13 residues. V was cut by 8 bases and J by 12 bases, with 19 bases left in between. Per germline, CDR1 LNHDA and CDR2 SQIVND (reference sequence). In DNA form, the CDR3 reads TGTGCCAGTTCCTCGCATCAGGTGTATGAACTGTTTTTT. This translates into CASSSHQVYELFF.

DNA for the CDR3: TGTGCCAGCAGCCAAACTTTAACCACAGATACGCAGTATTTT. Its translation is CASSQTLTTDTQYF. The chain joins TRBV11-2 to TRBJ2-3; the D is unclear. The CDR3 spans 14 residues. Germline V gene lookup returns CDR1 SGHAT and CDR2 FQNNGV. Trimming shortened V by 5 bases and J by 2 bases, and 11 bases separated the two germline ends.

Notes on this clone: At one of its ends the junction is not consistent with the germline gene, which may arise from a read error. The chain is built from TRBV7-9 and TRBJ2-6; the match to TRBD1 covers 7 bases. CDR1 SEHNR and CDR2 FQNEAQ come from the germline V gene (reference sequence). This CDR3 spans 19 amino acids. In DNA form, the CDR3 reads TGTTCCAGCAGCTTAGCTGGGGACAGTGTGTTGTCTGGGGCCAACGTCCTGACTTTC. This encodes CSSSLAGDSVLSGANVLTF.

CDR3 in amino acids: CASSHSYTQYF. The CDR3 bases are TGTGCCAGCAGCCACTCCTATACGCAGTATTTT. This chain joins TRBV14 and TRBJ2-3, with D uncertain. Trimming took 3 bases from V and 7 from J, leaving 5 bases between them. CDR3 length equals 11 residues. The V gene's germline CDR1 is SGHDN and CDR2 FVKESK.